Shown below are 13 T cell receptor beta chains from a single sample sequenced in a study of T cells in Graves' hyperthyroidism and ophthalmopathy. Researchers took RNA transcripts and amplified the TCR beta CDR3 regions from them. Using the HTBI primer set, a first-round RT-PCR was run on the TCR CDR3. Via MiXCR, TCRdb re-called the multiplex PCR reads, giving one row per CDR3 protein. The table lists 400,000 to 500,000 distinct CDR3 sequences, about 15% of them singletons. The sequenced sample was blood. These receptors all come from a woman under 30 with Graves' hyperthyroidism.

This clonotype was counted many times. The chain uses TRBV20-1 and TRBJ1-2; D not resolved. Trimming removed 0 bases at V and 2 bases at J, with 10 bases between. Germline V gene sequence: CDR1 DFQATT, CDR2 SNEGSKA (reference sequence). The length of the CDR3 is 14 residues. The CDR3 sequence is CSARDPVRNYGYTF. The CDR3 DNA is TGCAGTGCTAGAGATCCAGTCAGAAACTATGGCTACACCTTC.

This clonotype was seen a handful of times. This chain links TRBV3-1 with TRBJ1-3; D is uncertain. Deletions cut 2 bases from V and 4 bases from J, with 15 bases between. Germline V lookup: CDR1 LGHDT, CDR2 YNNKEL (reference sequence). This CDR3 is built from 16 residues. CDR3 loop: CASSQQGPLSGNTIYF. CDR3 nucleotides: TGTGCCAGCAGCCAACAAGGACCCCTCTCCGGAAACACCATATATTTT.

This clonotype was seen a few times. The genes are TRBV12-3 or TRBV12-4 and TRBJ2-2; D is undetermined. Trimming took off 3 bases at V and 5 bases at J, with 13 bases between the two ends. This CDR3 region has 15 residues. This chain's CDR3 is CASSFKGLQTGELFF. In DNA form, the CDR3 reads TGTGCCAGCAGTTTTAAGGGATTGCAGACCGGGGAGCTGTTTTTT.

This clonotype was seen many times. V and J are TRBV12-3 or TRBV12-4 and TRBJ2-2; 8 positions match TRBD2. CDR3 size: 17 residues. V shed 6 bases, J shed 0 bases, and the junction held 9 bases outside the gene matches. DNA of the CDR3: TGTGCCAGCAGGCCGCGAACCGGGGGGGCGAACACCGGGGAGCTGTTTTTT. Amino acids: CASRPRTGGANTGELFF.

This clonotype turned up a few times. The chain has TRBV11-3 and TRBJ2-3; 15 nucleotides line up with TRBD2. This CDR3 is 16 amino acids long. CDR1 and CDR2 (germline): SGHNT, YENEEA. Losses at the gene ends were 4 bases for V and 4 bases for J; bases not matched to a gene: 3. In nucleotides, the CDR3 is TGTGCCAGCAGCTCTGGACTAGCGGGAGGGCCAGATACGCAGTATTTT. This gives the protein CASSSGLAGGPDTQYF.

This clonotype was seen only a few times. This rearrangement joins TRBV29-1 to TRBJ1-1; D gene unclear. Trimming took 5 bases from V and 0 from J, leaving 16 bases between them. Germline-derived CDR1 and CDR2 are SQVTM and ANQGSEA. This CDR3 contains 15 residues. The CDR3 is CSVSRRVDMNTEAFF. The DNA of the CDR3 is TGCAGCGTTTCCCGACGGGTAGACATGAACACTGAAGCTTTCTTT. The complete variable domain, with remaining parts taken from reference TRBV29-1 and TRBJ1-1, reads SAVISQKPSRDICQRGTSLTIQCQVDSQVTMMFWYRQQPGQSLTLIATANQGSEATYESGFVIDKFPISRPNLTFSTLTVSNMSPEDSSIYLCSVSRRVDMNTEAFFGQGTRLTVV.

This clonotype was counted at least ten times. This rearrangement joins TRBV9 to TRBJ1-1; D is uncertain. Germline loops: CDR1 SGDLS, CDR2 YYNGEE. The V and J ends lost 4 bases and 5 bases respectively, with 18 bases between them. This CDR3 has 15 residues. The CDR3 sequence is CASSTPSGGGTEAFF. The CDR3 DNA sequence: TGTGCCAGCAGCACGCCATCGGGCGGAGGTACTGAAGCTTTCTTT.

This clonotype was seen at least ten times. The chain recombines TRBV2 with TRBJ2-1; 7 bases agree with TRBD2. Germline loops: CDR1 SNHLY, CDR2 FYNNEI. The J segment lost 12 bases and the V segment lost 3 bases, leaving 5 bases of the junction unmatched. This CDR3 has 12 amino acids. The CDR3 reads CASSDLAERQFF. The CDR3 DNA reads as TGTGCCAGCAGTGATCTAGCGGAAAGGCAGTTCTTC.

This CDR3 is CSATRLAGVEGNIQYF. CDR3 DNA: TGCAGTGCTACCAGACTAGCGGGAGTGGAGGGAAACATTCAGTACTTC. The chain couples TRBV20-1 to TRBJ2-4; TRBD2 matches at 12 bases. After removal of 4 bases from V and 6 bases from J, the junction contained 10 bases not matched to a gene. Germline CDR1 and CDR2: DFQATT and SNEGSKA (reference sequence). CDR3 length: 16 amino acids.

Ten or more counts support this clonotype. This chain joins TRBV9 and TRBJ2-5; perhaps TRBD2 as D (7 bases). The V gene lost 0 bases and the J gene lost 0 bases, with 15 bases spanning the gap. CDR1 and CDR2 from the germline V gene are SGDLS and YYNGEE. This CDR3 contains 17 residues. The CDR3 sequence is CASSVGGGSTYQETQYF. In DNA, the CDR3 is TGTGCCAGCAGCGTAGGGGGGGGCAGTACCTACCAAGAGACCCAGTACTTC.

V and J are TRBV11-2 and TRBJ2-3; the match to TRBD2 covers 10 bases. Germline V gives CDR1 SGHAT, CDR2 FQNNGV. After removal of 5 bases from V and 8 bases from J, the junction contained 7 bases not matched to a gene. CDR3 size: 14 residues. CDR3 sequence reads: CASSPRLAGGTQYF. The CDR3 DNA follows: TGTGCCAGCAGCCCCCGGTTAGCGGGAGGTACGCAGTATTTT.

This clonotype occurred many times. Here the CDR3 reads CASSFFDADRDLATNEKLFF. In DNA, the CDR3 is TGTGCCAGCAGTTTTTTTGATGCTGACAGGGATCTCGCAACTAATGAAAAACTGTTTTTT. This sequence joins TRBV12-3 or TRBV12-4 and TRBJ1-4; 7 bases fit TRBD1. The V gene end was trimmed by 3 bases and the J gene end by 0 bases; junction bases not matched to a gene: 16. This CDR3 comprises 20 residues.

At least ten counts were recorded for this clonotype. The gene calls are TRBV12-3 or TRBV12-4 and TRBJ2-1, with TRBD2 as a possible D gene (5 bases). This CDR3 contains 12 residues. Trimming took off 8 bases at V and 7 bases at J, with 12 bases between the two ends. CDR3 region: CASGRATNEQFF. CDR3 nucleotide sequence: TGTGCCAGCGGGAGAGCTACAAATGAGCAGTTCTTC.